This T cell receptor (beta chain) emerged from a study of cytomegalovirus exposure and HLA in healthy donors. CDR1 and CDR2 (germline): SGHDN, FVKESK. This CDR3 comprises 16 residues. With 0 bases clipped from V and 4 bases from J, the junction kept 8 bases outside the gene matches. Study conclusions and caveats: While the bulk of TCR sequences proved rare, some public TCRs turned up in many donors. Previous analysis showed most TCR beta V segments were productive about 90% or about 30% of the time. With later analysis, a missense DCLRE1C variant became linked to TCR beta V- and J-gene trimming. Researchers counted about 150 TCR beta chains as cytomegalovirus-associated.

The PCR ran on 60 Vbeta and 13 Jbeta primers. Measured with immunoSEQ multiplex PCR; TCRdb has only the in-frame clones, and not every one. The sample table includes more than 140,000 clones. Concerning this clone itself: Antigen specificity is unknown.

The J gene is TRBJ1-2, the V gene TRBV14, with 7 bases lining up with TRBD1. What was sequenced was PBMCs. The TCR originated in a woman under 30 in good health and CMV-seronegative. The CDR3 coding sequence is TGTGCCAGCAGCCAAGATTCCAACAGGGGTGGCTATGGCTACACCTTC. Amino acid sequence: CASSQDSNRGGYGYTF. The full variable domain, completed using reference TRBV14 and TRBJ1-2, is EAGVTQFPSHSVIEKGQTVTLRCDPISGHDNLYWYRRVMGKEIKFLLHFVKESKQDESGMPNNRFLAERTGGTYSTLKVQPAELEDSGVYFCASSQDSNRGGYGYTFGSGTRLTVV.